One sample yielded the 15 T cell receptor beta chains listed below, sequenced in a study of B cell selection in AIRE deficiency. Repertoires were generated with immunoSEQ multiplex PCR, while TCRdb's copy carries only in-frame clones and drops some. The top ten hold less than 3% of the sample, which has 5,000 or so clones, around 87% seen once. The regulatory T cell sort gate was CD4+CD25hiCD127low/negative. Sequencing was performed on Tregs sorted from PBMCs. The receptors were sampled from a human donor with AIRE deficiency.

The chain uses TRBV7-2 and TRBJ2-7, with TRBD2 identical over 9 bases. Germline V gives CDR1 SGHTA, CDR2 FQGNSA. This CDR3 region has 18 residues. The V segment lost 1 base and the J segment 0 bases; nucleotides outside the gene matches: 10. The CDR3 is CASSLGGVLAGSSYEQYF. The DNA for the CDR3 is TGTGCCAGCAGCTTAGGAGGGGTTCTAGCGGGGAGCTCCTACGAGCAGTACTTC.

The chain couples TRBV11-3 to TRBJ2-2, with TRBD2 matching over 7 bases. Germline assignment: CDR1 SGHNT and CDR2 YENEEA. V lost 3 bases, J lost 8 bases, and 9 bases stayed unmatched. This CDR3 region has 15 residues. CDR3 bases: TGTGCCAGCAGCTTCAAAGCGGGACCCGCGGGGGAGCTGTTTTTT. As protein: CASSFKAGPAGELFF.

DNA of the CDR3: TGTGCCAGCCGTAGGACTTACTATGGCTACACCTTC. Translation gives CASRRTYYGYTF. The chain joins TRBV6-6 to TRBJ1-2; D unclear. Trimming stripped 8 bases from V and 3 bases from J, with 10 bases between. The germline V gene encodes CDR1 MNHNY and CDR2 SVGAGI (reference sequence). This CDR3 spans 12 amino acids.

The chain uses TRBV2 and TRBJ1-1, with D possibly TRBD1 on 5 matching bases. V lost 3 bases and J 0 bases, leaving 17 bases between the germline ends. CDR1 SNHLY and CDR2 FYNNEI come from the germline V gene. The CDR3 extends over 17 amino acids. As DNA, the CDR3 is TGTGCCAGCAGTGACGTCCAGGGTAGGACGATGAACACTGAAGCTTTCTTT. Translated, it gives CASSDVQGRTMNTEAFF.

This clone was recorded a few times. This chain links TRBV6-5 with TRBJ1-1, with 7 bases aligning to TRBD1. Germline lookup yields CDR1 MNHEY and CDR2 SVGAGI. The CDR3 has 15 residues. Losses at the gene ends were 6 bases for V and 0 bases for J; bases not matched to a gene: 7. The CDR3: CASRRQGPMNTEAFF. The CDR3 DNA is TGTGCCAGCAGGCGACAGGGACCCATGAACACTGAAGCTTTCTTT.

The chain links TRBV10-3 to TRBJ2-7; tentative D call: TRBD1 (6 bases). The CDR3 length is 15 residues. Germline lookup yields CDR1 ENHRY and CDR2 SYGVKD. V gave up 4 bases and J gave up 0 bases, with 13 bases separating them. DNA for the CDR3: TGTGCCATCAGTGGCCGGGACACCAGCTCCTACGAGCAGTACTTC. This gives the protein CAISGRDTSSYEQYF.

This chain connects TRBV5-1 to TRBJ1-2, with a weak D call TRBD1 (6 bases). Trimming took 6 bases from V and 2 from J, leaving 11 bases between them. CDR1 is SGHRS, CDR2 YFSETQ, per germline. This CDR3 region has 13 residues. The CDR3 protein is CASKRGQNYGYTF. In DNA form, the CDR3 reads TGCGCCAGCAAGAGGGGACAAAACTATGGCTACACCTTC.

The J gene is TRBJ2-5, the V gene TRBV18, with TRBD2 identical over 9 bases. V was pared by 3 bases and J by 2 bases, with 4 bases of the junction left unmatched. The CDR3 contains 15 residues. The germline V gene encodes CDR1 KGHSH and CDR2 LQKENI. CDR3 bases: TGTGCCAGCTCACCGGGACTAGCCACTCAAGAGACCCAGTACTTC. It translates to CASSPGLATQETQYF.

The V gene is TRBV2, the J gene TRBJ2-1; D possibly corresponds to TRBD2 (6 bases). Trimming removed 4 bases at V and 3 bases at J, with 13 bases between. The CDR3 covers 15 residues. The germline CDR1 and CDR2 sequences are SNHLY and FYNNEI. In DNA form, the CDR3 reads TGTGCCAGCAGTGTGTGGGACTCACTCTACAATGAGCAGTTCTTC. It yields the protein CASSVWDSLYNEQFF.

This clone was seen just once. The J gene is TRBJ2-5, the V gene TRBV2; 10 nucleotides match TRBD2. The CDR3 runs 14 residues. Losses at the gene ends were 6 bases for V and 3 bases for J; bases not matched to a gene: 4. Germline CDR1 SNHLY, CDR2 FYNNEI. The CDR3 loop is CASSRGLAEETQYF. The CDR3 coding sequence is TGTGCCAGCAGCCGCGGACTAGCGGAAGAGACCCAGTACTTC.

V usage is TRBV11-1 and J usage is TRBJ2-1, with 7 bases matching TRBD1. The V and J ends lost 5 bases and 2 bases, in that order; junction bases with no gene match: 3. The germline CDR1 and CDR2 sequences are SGHAT and FQDESV (reference sequence). This CDR3 comprises 14 residues. This CDR3 is CASSRTGPYNEQFF. The DNA for the CDR3 is TGTGCCAGCAGCCGGACAGGACCCTACAATGAGCAGTTCTTC. Full variable domain (rest looked up from reference TRBV11-1 and TRBJ2-1): EAEVAQSPRYKITEKSQAVAFWCDPISGHATLYWYRQILGQGPELLVQFQDESVVDDSQLPKDRFSAERLKGVDSTLKIQPAELGDSAMYLCASSRTGPYNEQFFGPGTRLTVL.

This clone came up once. CDR3 residues: CASTVTNTDTQYF. DNA of the CDR3: TGCGCCAGCACCGTAACAAACACAGATACGCAGTATTTT. The chain uses TRBV5-1 and TRBJ2-3; D is unresolved. The CDR3 runs 13 residues. Germline V gene sequence: CDR1 SGHRS, CDR2 YFSETQ. The V end lost 6 bases, the J end lost 2 bases, and 10 bases lay between the germline ends.

The V and J genes are TRBV6-5 and TRBJ1-4; D gene uncertain. The CDR3 sequence is 13 residues long. Trimming cost V 6 bases and J 12 bases, with 17 bases left between them. CDR1 is MNHEY, CDR2 SVGAGI, per germline. The CDR3 is CASRLTSERQLFF. For the CDR3, the DNA is TGTGCCAGCAGGTTGACGTCAGAACGGCAACTGTTTTTT.

This clone was counted a single time. The V and J genes are TRBV30 and TRBJ1-1; D not certain. V lost 0 bases and J 1 base, leaving 12 bases between the germline ends. In germline, CDR1 is GTSNPN, CDR2 SVGIG (reference sequence). This CDR3 has 15 residues. CDR3 in DNA: TGTGCCTGGAGTGTACGAGGCAGAAAGAACACTGAAGCTTTCTTT. Protein: CAWSVRGRKNTEAFF.

CDR3 sequence: CASSPWVGGEQYF. The CDR3 nucleotides are TGTGCCAGCAGTCCCTGGGTGGGAGGGGAGCAGTACTTC. The chain employs TRBV27 and TRBJ2-7; 7 bases fit TRBD2. V shed 5 bases and J 7 bases; nucleotides not matched to a gene: 8. CDR1 is MNHEY and CDR2 is SMNVEV in the germline V gene (reference sequence). The CDR3 covers 13 residues.